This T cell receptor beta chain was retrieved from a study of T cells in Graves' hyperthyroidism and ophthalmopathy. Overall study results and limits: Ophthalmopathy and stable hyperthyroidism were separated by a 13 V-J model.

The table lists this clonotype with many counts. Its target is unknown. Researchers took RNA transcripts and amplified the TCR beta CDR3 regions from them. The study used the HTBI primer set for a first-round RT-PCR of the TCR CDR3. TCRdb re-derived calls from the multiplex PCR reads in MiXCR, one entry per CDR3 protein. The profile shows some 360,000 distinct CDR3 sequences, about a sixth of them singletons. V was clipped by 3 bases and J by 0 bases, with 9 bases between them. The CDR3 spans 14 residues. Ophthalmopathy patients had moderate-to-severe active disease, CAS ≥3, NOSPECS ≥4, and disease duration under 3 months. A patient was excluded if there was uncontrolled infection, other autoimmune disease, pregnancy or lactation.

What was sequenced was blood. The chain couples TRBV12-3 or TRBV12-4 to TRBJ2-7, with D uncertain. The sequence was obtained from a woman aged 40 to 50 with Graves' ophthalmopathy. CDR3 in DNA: TGTGCCAGCAGTTTGAGAGGAGCCTCCTACGAGCAGTACTTC. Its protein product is CASSLRGASYEQYF.